These T cell receptor beta chains were read from a single sample in a study of cytomegalovirus exposure and HLA in healthy donors. Some clones are missing from TCRdb's copy, which holds only in-frame ones; the method was immunoSEQ multiplex PCR. The sample holds 150,000 to 250,000 clones, 79% seen once. Sequencing was carried out using PBMCs. The receptors originated from a woman aged 25 to 39 in good health and CMV-seropositive. The CDR3 runs from the conserved cysteine through the conserved F or W. D genes are given only for firm matches. Not all rows give a size; the values are once, few, many and, for expanded clones, a class.

V	length	J	D	size	DNA	CDR3
TRBV5-4	12	TRBJ1-1	-	-	TGTGCCAGCAGCCGGGACAACTATGAAGCTTTCTTT	CASSRDNYEAFF
TRBV6-5	14	TRBJ1-2	TRBD1	-	TGTGCCAGCAGTTTCCAATGGGACAGCTATGGCTACACCTTC	CASSFQWDSYGYTF
TRBV27	14	TRBJ2-3	-	-	TGTGCCAGCAGTTTTGGGCAGAACACAGATACGCAGTATTTT	CASSFGQNTDTQYF
TRBV19	16	TRBJ1-6	-	-	TGTGCCAGTCGCTCTCGAAGGCAGGGCAATCGTTCACCCCTCCACTTT	CASRSRRQGNRSPLHF
TRBV6-5	11	TRBJ1-2	-	-	TGTGCCACCTCTTACGGCGGGGGCTACACCTTC	CATSYGGGYTF
TRBV5-1	16	TRBJ1-5	TRBD1	-	TGCGCCAGCAGCTTAGGGACAGGGGATAGCAATCAGCCCCAGCATTTT	CASSLGTGDSNQPQHF
TRBV10-2	15	TRBJ2-7	TRBD1	-	TGCGCCAGCAGTCTGACAGGGATGCCCAGGGGGGAGCAGTACTTC	CASSLTGMPRGEQYF
TRBV5-4	14	TRBJ2-3	TRBD2	-	TGTGCCAGCAGCCCAGCGGGGCTCACAGATACGCAGTATTTT	CASSPAGLTDTQYF
TRBV7-9	13	TRBJ1-5	-	-	TGTGCCAGCAGCTGGGAGGGGAGGCAGCCCCAGCATTTT	CASSWEGRQPQHF
TRBV6-5	15	TRBJ1-1	-	-	TGTGCCAGCAGTTACTCGGGGTCTAGCAGGACTGAAGCTTTCTTT	CASSYSGSSRTEAFF
TRBV6-5	13	TRBJ2-7	-	-	TGTGCCAGCAGTTACTCGAGGGACTACGAGCAGTACTTC	CASSYSRDYEQYF
TRBV5-5	14	TRBJ2-7	-	-	TGTGCCAGCAGCTTGAGACAGAGCTCCTACGAGCAGTACTTC	CASSLRQSSYEQYF
TRBV2	13	TRBJ2-5	TRBD1	few	TGTGCCAGCAGACGACAGGGGCAAGAGACCCAGTACTTC	CASRRQGQETQYF
TRBV6-5	14	TRBJ1-2	-	-	TGTGCCAGCTTTTCAGTCTCACCGCTCTATGGCTACACCTTC	CASFSVSPLYGYTF
TRBV5-1	15	TRBJ2-1	-	-	TGCGCCAGCAGCTTCCCCCAGGGAACTTCGAGTGAGCAGTTCTTC	CASSFPQGTSSEQFF
TRBV4-2	17	TRBJ2-1	TRBD2	once	TGTGCCAGCAGCCAAGTTCTAGCGGGATTTTCCTACAATGAGCAGTTCTTC	CASSQVLAGFSYNEQFF